This TCR beta chain was captured in a study of T cell responses to AZD1222 COVID-19 vaccine. About the study: Second-dose intervals near 4 or 12 weeks were combined.

This clone was detected a few times. As yet, its antigen is unknown. Using immunoSEQ multiplex PCR, the repertoire was profiled, and TCRdb retains in-frame clones only, with some absent. Of about 190,000 clones listed, 85% to 90% are singletons. Trimming pared 4 bases from V and 13 bases from J, leaving 19 bases between. This CDR3 has 14 amino acids. Germline values: CDR1 SEHNR, CDR2 FQNEAQ (reference sequence). Study outcomes and limitations: Repertoire sampling occurred only after the peak T cell response. With dominance at 160-218 and 743-854, vaccine-associated CD4 TCRs spanned spike.

The chain combines TRBV7-9 with TRBJ1-4; the D is unclear. The clonotype was recovered from an adult in good health. The specimen was peripheral blood, collected on day 0 of AZD1222 vaccination. The CDR3 DNA follows: TGTGCCAGCAGCTCACAAAATTTAGTCTCAGGACTGTTTTTT. Its translation: CASSSQNLVSGLFF.